Below, 5 T cell receptor beta chains from the same sample are listed, as sequenced in a study of T-cell reconstitution after alpha-beta-depleted transplantation in children. TCRbeta library construction was performed incorporating unique molecular identifiers. TCRdb called the PCR reads again in MiXCR, with one record for every CDR3 protein. In the table there are about 500,000 distinct CDR3 sequences, 30% to 35% of which are singletons. The sample here was PBMCs from the stem cell graft donor, taken from the stem cell graft. The receptors were gathered from a human donor who donated a stem cell graft to a child with aplastic anemia.

This clonotype was seen a handful of times. The chain employs TRBV12-3 or TRBV12-4 and TRBJ1-5; D gene unclear. This CDR3 is built from 13 residues. V shed 2 bases and J shed 1 base, with 3 bases lying between them. CDR3 in DNA: TGTGCCAGCAGTTTACTAAGCAATCAGCCCCAGCATTTT. It specifies CASSLLSNQPQHF.

The table lists this clonotype with a few counts. This chain links TRBV12-3 or TRBV12-4 with TRBJ2-3; D is unclear. Trimming stripped 2 bases from V and 6 bases from J, with 9 bases between. CDR3 length: 13 amino acids. The CDR3 loop reads CASSLISSDTQYF. CDR3 bases: TGTGCCAGCAGTTTAATATCGTCGGATACGCAGTATTTT.

The chain links TRBV19 to TRBJ2-3; D possibly uses TRBD1 or TRBD2 (5 bases each). Germline V CDR1 and CDR2: LNHDA, SQIVND (reference sequence). V was pared by 7 bases and J by 3 bases, with 17 bases between. CDR3 length: 15 residues. The CDR3 reads CASTLRDGRTDTQYF. In DNA, the CDR3 is TGTGCCAGTACCCTCCGGGACGGTCGAACAGATACGCAGTATTTT.

Only a few counts were recorded for this clonotype. The chain is built from TRBV7-8 and TRBJ2-1; tentatively, D is TRBD2 (6 bases). This CDR3 has 14 amino acids. CDR1 and CDR2 (germline): SGHVS, FQNEAQ. V gave up 6 bases and J gave up 2 bases, with 11 bases separating them. The CDR3 protein is CASRSLAAYNEQFF. CDR3 bases: TGTGCCAGCAGGTCACTAGCAGCCTACAATGAGCAGTTCTTC.

This clonotype was seen more than once but under ten times. The chain links TRBV29-1 to TRBJ2-1; no reliable D call. CDR1 and CDR2 (germline): SQVTM, ANQGSEA. V was shortened by 1 base and J by 7 bases, with 8 bases between the two germline ends. The CDR3 spans 12 residues. For the CDR3, the DNA is TGCAGCGTTGAAGGGGCTGGGAATGAGCAGTTCTTC. Its translation is CSVEGAGNEQFF.